These T cell receptor beta chains were read from a single sample in a study of CD8 T cells in ankylosing spondylitis. TCRdb re-called the 5' RACE reads with MiXCR, one entry per CDR3 protein. The data show 800,000 to 900,000 distinct CDR3 sequences, 12% seen once. Sequencing input: blood, either unsorted or a sorted T cell fraction (not recorded which). These receptors all stem from a male donor with ankylosing spondylitis. The conserved cysteine and the conserved F or W are not part of the CDR3 here. The D gene is left open where the match is weak.

J,D,V,CDR3
TRBJ2-7,TRBD2,TRBV6-1,ASSRTSGDPRYEQY
TRBJ1-3,.,TRBV6-5,ASSYTATVSGNTIY
TRBJ1-2,.,TRBV10-3,AITARDNYGYT
TRBJ2-7,TRBD2,TRBV4-3,ASSQTTGTSGRSYEQY
TRBJ2-7,.,TRBV5-1,ASTPGGLSYEQY
TRBJ2-6,TRBD1,TRBV12-3/TRBV12-4,ASSSQGAGANVLT
TRBJ1-5,.,TRBV15,ATSRERIAYGGSNQPQH
TRBJ2-7,TRBD1,TRBV16,ASSQSYFGTGDPYEQY
TRBJ2-7,.,TRBV12-3/TRBV12-4,ASSLDFRPGRDEQY
TRBJ1-2,.,TRBV29-1,SARGGPGIGTYGYT
TRBJ1-2,.,TRBV5-1,ASSLDNYGYT
TRBJ1-6,.,TRBV2,ASSDRGSYNSPLH
TRBJ2-6,TRBD1,TRBV5-1,ASSSNPGQGYSGANVLT
TRBJ1-1,.,TRBV12-3/TRBV12-4,ASSWATEAF
TRBJ2-5,.,TRBV15,ATSREIQRVAQY
TRBJ1-2,TRBD1,TRBV20-1,SARDPGTGMSGYT
TRBJ2-1,.,TRBV9,ASSPTGGSDEQF
TRBJ1-4,.,TRBV7-2,ASSLLGLSDEKLF
TRBJ1-4,.,TRBV20-1,SARDQDYNEKLF
TRBJ2-3,.,TRBV5-1,ASSLDSFTDTQY
TRBJ1-1,.,TRBV20-1,SARVQGSITEAF
TRBJ2-5,TRBD1,TRBV5-1,ASSEQGVTQETQY
TRBJ1-2,.,TRBV20-1,SAPLGRNYGYT
TRBJ2-3,.,TRBV20-1,SARAESTDTQY
TRBJ2-1,TRBD1,TRBV29-1,SAGWDSSYNEQF
TRBJ1-3,TRBD1,TRBV20-1,SASPTGGDTIY
TRBJ2-1,.,TRBV7-2,ASSLAGDTDNEQF
TRBJ1-2,TRBD1,TRBV5-1,ASSLVTGAYGYT
TRBJ1-5,.,TRBV20-1,SARDPDGDQPQH
TRBJ1-1,TRBD1,TRBV5-1,ASSTGGATEAF
TRBJ2-7,.,TRBV6-2/TRBV6-3,ASRPYERKSYEQY
TRBJ1-1,.,TRBV20-1,SAPRTSNTEAF
TRBJ2-7,.,TRBV5-1,ASSLAPSLELEQY
TRBJ2-7,.,TRBV12-3/TRBV12-4,ASSNAGTYSYEQY
TRBJ2-1,.,TRBV20-1,SARTPRSYNEQF
TRBJ2-3,.,TRBV5-1,ASSPRSSADTQY
TRBJ2-1,.,TRBV20-1,SASSRNNEQF
TRBJ2-5,.,TRBV4-3,ASSQGVVTGGRGETQY
TRBJ2-1,.,TRBV6-1,REGVAGYNEQF
TRBJ2-5,TRBD1,TRBV29-1,SVTGGMETQY
TRBJ2-2,.,TRBV10-3,AISGGRGLNENTGELF
TRBJ2-5,.,TRBV20-1,SAPRYRDQETQY
TRBJ2-7,TRBD2,TRBV20-1,SARPGLAGPWEQY
TRBJ2-7,.,TRBV7-2,ASSLERGTYEQY
TRBJ2-5,TRBD1,TRBV29-1,SVEPDRVRETQY
TRBJ2-3,.,TRBV5-1,ASSLGIRDTQY
TRBJ2-7,TRBD1,TRBV2,ASRTGQGSSYEQY
TRBJ1-2,.,TRBV29-1,SVTGTPGEDYGYT
TRBJ1-5,TRBD1,TRBV6-1,ASSPRQGSQPQH
TRBJ1-1,.,TRBV12-3/TRBV12-4,ASSRGTEAF
TRBJ1-5,.,TRBV7-2,ASSPSLRADNQPQH
TRBJ2-5,TRBD2,TRBV28,ASIPPEGLAGGQWETQY
TRBJ1-1,.,TRBV20-1,SAGLVLEAF
TRBJ2-5,.,TRBV4-1,ASSVDERETQY
TRBJ2-7,TRBD2,TRBV20-1,SAPSGIEHEQY
TRBJ1-2,.,TRBV20-1,RVGTTNGYT
TRBJ2-5,.,TRBV9,ASSVGHGGATETQY
TRBJ2-7,.,TRBV7-9,ASSLIPSSYEQY